Listed below are T cell receptor beta chains from one sample, sequenced in a study of OX40 agonist ivuxolimab in advanced cancers. The assay was immunoSEQ multiplex PCR, and TCRdb's table has in-frame clones only and misses some. The sample lists 70,000 to 80,000 clones; about 90% were seen once. The sample consisted of CD4+ or CD8+ T cells sorted from blood, taken in a trial of the OX40 agonist ivuxolimab. These receptors were obtained from an adult with an advanced solid tumor such as melanoma, head and neck, liver or kidney cancer. CDR3s include the opening cysteine and the closing phenylalanine or tryptophan. The D gene is left open where the match is weak. Only part of the rows carry a size: once, few, many, or a class if the clone is expanded.

D gene	V gene	clone size	J gene	CDR3 DNA	CDR3 protein
TRBD1	TRBV7-3	NA	TRBJ2-1	TGTGCCAGCAGCTTAAGCCGGGACAGGGGAGGGCATGAGCAGTTCTTC	CASSLSRDRGGHEQFF
TRBD1	TRBV6-1	NA	TRBJ2-3	TGTGCCAGCAGTGAATGGCAGGGGGAAATTAGCACAGATACGCAGTATTTT	CASSEWQGEISTDTQYF
TRBD2	TRBV11-1	NA	TRBJ2-1	TGTGCCAGCAGCTCCGAGCGGGGGGGCCGAGGGAACAATGAGCAGTTCTTC	CASSSERGGRGNNEQFF
TRBD1	TRBV5-1	NA	TRBJ1-2	TGCGCCAGCAGCTACACACAGGGGACCTATGGCTACACCTTC	CASSYTQGTYGYTF
TRBD1	TRBV18	NA	TRBJ1-5	TGTGCCAGCTCACCGGGACAGGGAAATAGCAATCAGCCCCAGCATTTT	CASSPGQGNSNQPQHF
NA	TRBV5-1	few	TRBJ2-2	TGCGCCAGCAGCTTGGGCCACCAGCTGACGACGCGGACCGGGGAGCTGTTTTTT	CASSLGHQLTTRTGELFF
NA	TRBV5-8	NA	TRBJ1-2	TGTGCCAGCAGCTTGAAACGGGGGCTAGATGGCTACACCTTC	CASSLKRGLDGYTF
NA	TRBV13	once	TRBJ1-5	TGTGCCAGCAGCTTACGGGCAGGGGGCAATCAGCCCCAGCATTTT	CASSLRAGGNQPQHF
NA	TRBV5-8	NA	TRBJ1-4	TGTGCCAGCAGCTTGGACAGTCTAATGAGGAAACTGTTTTTT	CASSLDSLMRKLFF
NA	TRBV7-9	NA	TRBJ2-7	TGTGCCAGCAGCACCACAGGGACTTCCTACGAGCAGTACTTC	CASSTTGTSYEQYF
NA	TRBV2	NA	TRBJ1-4	TGTGCCAGCAGAGCCGGGACCGCCCAGGAAAAACTGTTTTTT	CASRAGTAQEKLFF
TRBD1	TRBV28	NA	TRBJ2-1	TGTGCCAGCAGTTGGGGGACAGGGGGCTCCTACAATGAGCAGTTCTTC	CASSWGTGGSYNEQFF
NA	TRBV7-3	NA	TRBJ2-7	TGTGCCAGCAGCTTAACGGGAGGGGGCGGCTACGAGCAGTACTTC	CASSLTGGGGYEQYF
NA	TRBV19	NA	TRBJ1-1	TGTGCCAGTAGTATAGATGGTAATGCGGCTACTGAAGCTTTCTTT	CASSIDGNAATEAFF
NA	TRBV5-1	NA	TRBJ1-1	TGCGCCAGCAGCTCCCAGGGGCGCGGGGCGGACACTGAAGCTTTCTTT	CASSSQGRGADTEAFF
NA	TRBV27	NA	TRBJ1-1	TGTGCCAGCAGTTTTCAGGGCAGAACAGCTTTCTTT	CASSFQGRTAFF
TRBD1	TRBV7-9	NA	TRBJ1-2	TGTGCCAGCACGGCACAGGGGGCCCGTAACTATGGCTACACCTTC	CASTAQGARNYGYTF
NA	TRBV7-2	NA	TRBJ2-5	TGTGCCAGCAGCTCAACGCCAGGGGCAAAGACCCAGTACTTC	CASSSTPGAKTQYF
TRBD2	TRBV5-6	NA	TRBJ2-5	TGTGCCAGCAGCTTGGGACCGCCCGGGACTAGCGTCCAAGAGACCCAGTACTTC	CASSLGPPGTSVQETQYF
TRBD2	TRBV7-2	once	TRBJ2-7	TGTGCCAGCAGCTTACTAGCGGGTCCCTACGAGCAGTACTTC	CASSLLAGPYEQYF
NA	TRBV29-1	NA	TRBJ1-3	TGCAGCGTTGTGGCAGGGGCGAGCTCTGGAAACACCATATATTTT	CSVVAGASSGNTIYF
TRBD1	TRBV19	few	TRBJ1-5	TGTGCCAGCGGGACAGGGGGCAATCAGCCCCAGCATTTT	CASGTGGNQPQHF
TRBD2	TRBV6-4	NA	TRBJ2-7	TGTGCCAGCAGTGACGGTCTAGCGGGAGGGCCGGGCCTCTCCTACGAGCAGTACTTC	CASSDGLAGGPGLSYEQYF
TRBD1	TRBV6-5	NA	TRBJ1-2	TGTGCCAGCAGTAGGGGACAGGGGCTCTATGGCTACACCTTC	CASSRGQGLYGYTF
TRBD1	TRBV5-8	NA	TRBJ1-2	TGTGCCAGCAGCTTGTCAGGGGGCGTCTATGGCTACACCTTC	CASSLSGGVYGYTF
NA	TRBV11-2	NA	TRBJ1-6	TGTGCCAGCAGGATCCAGGGCTCAGGATCACCCCTCCACTTT	CASRIQGSGSPLHF
TRBD2	TRBV28	NA	TRBJ2-5	TGTGCCAGCAGATTTAGCGGGGGGGCCCAGACCCAGTACTTC	CASRFSGGAQTQYF
NA	TRBV9	NA	TRBJ2-3	TGTGCCAGCAGCGGAGAGGGGGGGTCAGATACGCAGTATTTT	CASSGEGGSDTQYF
NA	TRBV5-6	NA	TRBJ2-6	TGTGCCAGCAGCTTTAGACCTGGGGCCAACGTCCTGACTTTC	CASSFRPGANVLTF